This T cell receptor (beta chain) was captured in a study of Graves' ophthalmopathy and Graves' hyperthyroidism. This clonotype came up many times. Its antigen is as yet unknown. The sequenced template was RNA, covering the TCR beta CDR3 region. The workflow started with a first-round RT-PCR run with HTBI primers and then moved on to a second-round multiplex PCR. TCRdb processed the multiplex PCR reads anew with MiXCR; each CDR3 protein has one entry. Of hundreds of thousands of distinct CDR3 sequences in the sample, 21% are singletons; the top ten hold under 3%. Study-level results: Blood samples also showed most expanded thyroid clonotypes exceeding 0.001 frequency.

Trimming stripped 2 bases from V and 9 bases from J, with 9 bases between. Germline assignment: CDR1 KGHDR and CDR2 SFDVKD. There are 13 residues in the CDR3. Source material: peripheral blood. This clonotype originated in a woman between 18 and 29 years old with stable Graves' hyperthyroidism. The rearrangement links TRBV24-1 to TRBJ2-2; the D gene is possibly TRBD2 (5 bases). The CDR3: CATSDSLVRELFF. The DNA for the CDR3 is TGTGCCACCAGTGATTCACTAGTTCGGGAGCTGTTTTTT.